This T cell receptor (beta chain) was sequenced during a study of T cell repertoires in cytomegalovirus infection. In its sample, this clonotype was seen a few times. What it binds is not known. V was shortened by 7 bases and J by 4 bases, with 22 bases between the two germline ends. In germline, CDR1 is SGHTA, CDR2 FQGNSA. CDR3 size: 16 residues. TCRdb reprocessed the reads with MiXCR, giving one entry per CDR3 protein. The table includes about 350,000 distinct CDR3 sequences, roughly 34% detected once. The chain joins TRBV7-2 to TRBJ1-2; a possible D gene is TRBD1 (5 bases). The sequencing here drew on cultured PBMCs, taken from culture after CMV antigen stimulation. The TCR sequence derives from a human donor in good health (CMV status not recorded). Some clones in this sample may be carry-over from other donors' samples. DNA of the CDR3: TGTGCCAGCACCTATAGTCTAACGGGGGGTACCTATGGCTACACCTTC. Its translation is CASTYSLTGGTYGYTF.